This is a list of T cell receptor beta chains from one sample in a study of Graves' ophthalmopathy and Graves' hyperthyroidism. TCRdb redid the calling of the multiplex PCR reads with MiXCR, one entry per CDR3 protein. Of some 1.1 million distinct CDR3 sequences in the sample, 35% to 40% are singletons; the top ten hold 11%. The sample consisted of peripheral blood or thyroid tissue (not recorded which). Receptors originate from an adult man with Graves' hyperthyroidism. Each CDR3 is given with its conserved first and last residue. A D gene is named only where the DNA matches it firmly. Rows may omit the clone size; those that give it use once, few, many or a size class.

>TRBV11-2|once|TRBD1|TRBJ1-6
CASSTPGQGSLHF
TGTGCCAGCAGCACGCCGGGACAGGGCTCGCTCCACTTT
>TRBV12-3/TRBV12-4|many|TRBD1|TRBJ1-1
CASNHLGPWDRGNTEAFF
TGTGCCAGCAACCACCTCGGGCCTTGGGACAGGGGAAACACTGAAGCTTTCTTT
>TRBV28|NA|NA|TRBJ1-4
CASSLTGASRNEKLFF
TGTGCCAGCAGTTTAACGGGGGCGTCCCGTAATGAAAAACTGTTTTTT
>TRBV6-6|few|NA|TRBJ2-5
CASSYTPAEGSSETQYF
TGTGCCAGCAGTTACACCCCGGCGGAAGGGTCTTCAGAGACCCAGTACTTC
>TRBV25-1|many|TRBD1|TRBJ1-4
CASSEATGGQEKLFF
TGTGCCAGCAGTGAAGCAACAGGGGGGCAAGAAAAACTGTTTTTT
>TRBV4-3|NA|TRBD2|TRBJ2-7
CASSQDLLAGYEQYF
TGCGCCAGCAGCCAAGATCTACTAGCGGGCTACGAGCAGTACTTC
>TRBV7-2|once|TRBD1|TRBJ1-4
CASSLDTGEGREKLFF
TGTGCCAGCAGCTTAGATACAGGGGAAGGAAGGGAAAAACTGTTTTTT
>TRBV12-3/TRBV12-4|NA|NA|TRBJ1-2
CASTWSSPGRGYTF
TGTGCCAGCACTTGGTCTTCCCCAGGGAGAGGCTACACCTTC
>TRBV4-1|few|NA|TRBJ1-5
CASSQVSGGWGNQPQHF
TGCGCCAGCAGCCAAGTCTCCGGGGGTTGGGGCAATCAGCCCCAGCATTTT
>TRBV6-5|many|NA|TRBJ2-5
CASSDDSWETQYF
TGTGCCAGCAGTGACGACAGTTGGGAGACCCAGTACTTC
>TRBV7-3|few|TRBD1|TRBJ1-2
CASSLYSRGVGENYGYTF
TGTGCCAGCAGCTTATACTCCAGGGGGGTTGGAGAAAACTATGGCTACACCTTC
>TRBV7-3|NA|NA|TRBJ2-7
CASSLRDGRVSSYEQYF
TGTGCCAGCAGCTTACGGGACGGTAGGGTTTCCTCCTACGAGCAGTACTTC
>TRBV10-3|many|NA|TRBJ1-5
CAISESATPGSQPQHF
TGTGCCATCAGTGAGTCCGCGACACCAGGGAGTCAGCCCCAGCATTTT
>TRBV9|few|NA|TRBJ2-2
CASSVGPRGRGRYTGELFF
TGTGCCAGCAGCGTAGGACCTAGGGGGAGGGGGAGATACACCGGGGAGCTGTTTTTT
>TRBV9|many|TRBD1|TRBJ1-2
CASSAPGTGEYTF
TGTGCCAGCAGCGCCCCCGGGACAGGGGAGTACACCTTC
>TRBV25-1|NA|TRBD1|TRBJ1-2
CASSPPGGQGVTQGHTF
TGTGCCAGCTCACCACCGGGGGGCCAGGGGGTAACGCAAGGCCACACCTTC
>TRBV10-3|NA|TRBD1|TRBJ1-5
CASSSGQGGYSNQPQHF
TGTGCCAGCAGCTCAGGACAGGGAGGGTATAGCAATCAGCCCCAGCATTTT
>TRBV7-8|few|NA|TRBJ2-7
CASSQDLGSTYEQYF
TGTGCCAGCAGCCAAGATCTTGGCAGCACCTACGAGCAGTACTTC
>TRBV30|NA|NA|TRBJ1-2
CACTTGHWSGYTF
TGTGCCTGTACGACAGGTCATTGGAGTGGCTACACCTTC
>TRBV13|many|TRBD1|TRBJ2-7
CASSAPGQGLYEQYF
TGTGCCAGCAGCGCGCCGGGACAGGGACTCTACGAGCAGTACTTC
>TRBV27|NA|NA|TRBJ1-1
CASSFNGGSEAFF
TGTGCCAGCAGTTTCAACGGGGGGTCTGAAGCTTTCTTT
>TRBV9|many|NA|TRBJ1-2
CASSGLPAIGGYTF
TGTGCCAGCAGCGGGCTACCGGCGATTGGAGGCTACACCTTC
>TRBV29-1|NA|NA|TRBJ1-2
CSASGAGGGGYTF
TGCAGCGCTTCAGGCGCGGGTGGCGGTGGCTACACCTTC
>TRBV7-9|NA|TRBD1|TRBJ1-5
CASSLGTGGPQHF
TGTGCCAGCAGCTTAGGGACAGGGGGTCCCCAGCATTTT
>TRBV7-8|NA|NA|TRBJ1-5
CASSQVAGDWSNQPQHF
TGCGCCAGCAGCCAGGTTGCAGGGGATTGGAGCAATCAGCCCCAGCATTTT
>TRBV10-2|NA|NA|TRBJ2-5
CASSDWAGQETQYF
TGCGCCAGCAGTGATTGGGCGGGGCAAGAGACCCAGTACTTC
>TRBV7-2|NA|NA|TRBJ2-7
CASSLEVNSEQYF
TGTGCCAGCAGCTTAGAGGTAAACAGCGAGCAGTACTTC
>TRBV29-1|many|TRBD1|TRBJ2-7
CSVRPGQGAEEQYF
TGCAGCGTCCGACCGGGACAGGGGGCTGAAGAGCAGTACTTC
>TRBV11-2|NA|TRBD2|TRBJ2-2
CASRDNRGTSDTGELFF
TGTGCCAGCAGAGACAACAGGGGGACTAGCGACACCGGGGAGCTGTTTTTT
>TRBV4-2|many|NA|TRBJ1-1
CASSQVKQNTEAFF
TGTGCCAGCAGCCAAGTAAAACAGAACACTGAAGCTTTCTTT
>TRBV25-1|NA|NA|TRBJ2-5
CASSEWGRKTQYF
TGTGCCAGCAGTGAATGGGGGCGAAAGACCCAGTACTTC
>TRBV29-1|NA|NA|TRBJ2-7
CSLMSGPDYEQYF
TGCAGCTTAATGAGTGGGCCAGACTACGAGCAGTACTTC
>TRBV11-2|many|NA|TRBJ2-5
CASSLDEADQETQYF
TGTGCCAGCAGCTTAGATGAGGCAGACCAAGAGACCCAGTACTTC
>TRBV12-3/TRBV12-4|many|NA|TRBJ1-1
CASSFGGRHTEAFF
TGTGCCAGCAGTTTCGGGGGGCGACACACTGAAGCTTTCTTT
>TRBV7-8|many|NA|TRBJ2-5
CASSKAAQETQYF
TGTGCCAGCAGCAAAGCGGCTCAAGAGACCCAGTACTTC
>TRBV7-6|many|TRBD1|TRBJ2-7
CASSLAPDRGSEQYF
TGTGCCAGCAGCTTAGCCCCGGACAGGGGGTCCGAACAGTACTTC
>TRBV11-2|many|NA|TRBJ2-7
CASIPGKSLEQYF
TGTGCCAGCATACCCGGGAAATCTCTCGAGCAGTACTTC
>TRBV7-8|NA|TRBD1|TRBJ1-2
CASSQSRARDRGFLTYGYTF
TGTGCCAGCAGCCAGAGTAGGGCGAGGGACAGGGGGTTCTTGACTTATGGCTACACCTTC
>TRBV11-2|many|NA|TRBJ2-5
CASSSTQDIQETQYF
TGTGCCAGCAGCTCGACCCAGGATATCCAAGAGACCCAGTACTTC
>TRBV19|NA|NA|TRBJ1-5
CASSQQGWLNQPQHF
TGTGCCAGTAGCCAACAGGGCTGGTTAAATCAGCCCCAGCATTTT
>TRBV4-3|many|NA|TRBJ2-7
CASSQGVGSTYEQYF
TGCGCCAGCAGCCAAGGAGTTGGATCTACCTACGAGCAGTACTTC
>TRBV6-5|many|NA|TRBJ1-6
CASRSDGAYNSPLHF
TGTGCCAGCAGGTCGGACGGAGCCTATAATTCACCCCTCCACTTT
>TRBV6-6|NA|NA|TRBJ2-7
CASSPSPGLLGSYEQYF
TGTGCCAGCAGCCCAAGCCCGGGACTCCTGGGCTCCTACGAGCAGTACTTC
>TRBV25-1|few|NA|TRBJ1-6
CASSESDSPLHF
TGTGCCAGCAGTGAATCAGATTCACCCCTCCACTTT
>TRBV9|few|NA|TRBJ1-1
CASSVAGSAGAFF
TGTGCCAGCAGCGTTGCAGGTTCCGCGGGGGCTTTCTTT
>TRBV9|few|TRBD1|TRBJ1-1
CASSLVVGQGWNEAFF
TGTGCCAGCAGTTTAGTTGTGGGACAGGGGTGGAATGAAGCTTTCTTT
>TRBV25-1|NA|NA|TRBJ2-5
CACSARDGGVQTQYF
NA